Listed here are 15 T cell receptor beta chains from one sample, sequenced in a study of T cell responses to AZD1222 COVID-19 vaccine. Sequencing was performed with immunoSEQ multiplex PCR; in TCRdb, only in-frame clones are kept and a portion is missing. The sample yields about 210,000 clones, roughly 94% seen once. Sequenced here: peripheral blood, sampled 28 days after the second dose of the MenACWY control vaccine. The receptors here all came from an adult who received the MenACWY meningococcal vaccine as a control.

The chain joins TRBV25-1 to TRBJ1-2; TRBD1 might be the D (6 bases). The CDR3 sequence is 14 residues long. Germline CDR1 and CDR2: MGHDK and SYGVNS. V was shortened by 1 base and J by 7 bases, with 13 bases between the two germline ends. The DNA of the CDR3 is TGTGCCAGCAGTGAATTGAGGGGGTCGGGTGGCTACACCTTC. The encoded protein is CASSELRGSGGYTF.

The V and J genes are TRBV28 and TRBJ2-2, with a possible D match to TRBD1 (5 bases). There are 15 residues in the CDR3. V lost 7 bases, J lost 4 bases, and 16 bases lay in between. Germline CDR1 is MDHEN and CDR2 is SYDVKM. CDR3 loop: CASTSRALITGELFF. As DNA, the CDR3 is TGTGCCAGCACCTCCAGGGCTCTCATCACCGGGGAGCTGTTTTTT.

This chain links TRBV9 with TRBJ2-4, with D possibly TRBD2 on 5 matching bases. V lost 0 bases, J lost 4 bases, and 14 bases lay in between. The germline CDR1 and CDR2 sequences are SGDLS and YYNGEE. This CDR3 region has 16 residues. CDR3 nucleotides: TGTGCCAGCAGCGTAGCTGCCCGGGATCTGAAAAACATTCAGTACTTC. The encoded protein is CASSVAARDLKNIQYF. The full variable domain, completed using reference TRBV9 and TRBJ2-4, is DSGVTQTPKHLITATGQRVTLRCSPRSGDLSVYWYQQSLDQGLQFLIQYYNGEERAKGNILERFSAQQFPDLHSELNLSSLELGDSALYFCASSVAARDLKNIQYFGAGTRLSVL.

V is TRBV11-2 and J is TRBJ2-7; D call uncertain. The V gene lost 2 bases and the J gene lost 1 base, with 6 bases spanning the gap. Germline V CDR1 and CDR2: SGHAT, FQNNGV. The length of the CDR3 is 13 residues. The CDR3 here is CASSLSPSYEQYF. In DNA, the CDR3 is TGTGCCAGCAGCTTAAGTCCTTCCTACGAGCAGTACTTC.

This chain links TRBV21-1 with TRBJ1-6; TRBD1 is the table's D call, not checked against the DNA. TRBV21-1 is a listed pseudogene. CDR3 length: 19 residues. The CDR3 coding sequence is TGTGCCAGCAGCAAACCGGACAGGGACCGGGGTATCGGTAATTCACCCCTCCACTTT. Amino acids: CASSKPDRDRGIGNSPLHF.

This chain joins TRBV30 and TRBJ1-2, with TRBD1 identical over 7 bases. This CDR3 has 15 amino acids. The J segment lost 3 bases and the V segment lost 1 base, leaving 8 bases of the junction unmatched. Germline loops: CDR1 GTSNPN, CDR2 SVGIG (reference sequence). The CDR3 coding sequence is TGTGCCTGGAGTGAGGGCACAGGGGATTACTATGGCTACACCTTC. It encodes CAWSEGTGDYYGYTF.

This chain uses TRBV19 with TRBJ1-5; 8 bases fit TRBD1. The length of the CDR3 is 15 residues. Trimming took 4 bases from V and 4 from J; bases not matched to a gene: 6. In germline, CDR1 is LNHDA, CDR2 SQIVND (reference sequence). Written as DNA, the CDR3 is TGTGCCAGTAGTACGGGACAGGTGTGGAATCAGCCCCAGCATTTT. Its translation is CASSTGQVWNQPQHF.

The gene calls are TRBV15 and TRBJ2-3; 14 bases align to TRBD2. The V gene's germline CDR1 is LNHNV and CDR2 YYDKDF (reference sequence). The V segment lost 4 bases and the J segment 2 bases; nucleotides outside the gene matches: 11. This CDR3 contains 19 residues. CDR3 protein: CATSKDGGLAGDPTDTQYF. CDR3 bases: TGTGCCACCAGCAAAGATGGGGGACTAGCGGGAGACCCCACAGATACGCAGTATTTT.

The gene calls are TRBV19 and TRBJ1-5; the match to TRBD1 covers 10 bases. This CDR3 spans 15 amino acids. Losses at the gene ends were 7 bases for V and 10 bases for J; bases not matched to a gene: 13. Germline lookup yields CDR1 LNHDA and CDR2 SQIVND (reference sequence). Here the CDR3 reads CASNRQGAFMYPQHF. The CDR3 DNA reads TGTGCCAGTAACAGACAGGGGGCGTTTATGTATCCCCAGCATTTT.

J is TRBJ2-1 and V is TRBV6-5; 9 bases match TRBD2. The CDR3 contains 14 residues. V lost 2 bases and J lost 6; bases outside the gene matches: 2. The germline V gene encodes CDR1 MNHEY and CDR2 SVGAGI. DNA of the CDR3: TGTGCCAGCAGTTACCTAGCGGGGTTCAATGAGCAGTTCTTC. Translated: CASSYLAGFNEQFF.

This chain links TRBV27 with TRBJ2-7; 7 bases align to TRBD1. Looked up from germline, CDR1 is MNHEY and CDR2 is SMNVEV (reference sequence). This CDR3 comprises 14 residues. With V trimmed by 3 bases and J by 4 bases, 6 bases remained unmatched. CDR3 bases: TGTGCCAGCAGTTTGGGCAGGGGGATGTACGAGCAGTACTTC. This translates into CASSLGRGMYEQYF.

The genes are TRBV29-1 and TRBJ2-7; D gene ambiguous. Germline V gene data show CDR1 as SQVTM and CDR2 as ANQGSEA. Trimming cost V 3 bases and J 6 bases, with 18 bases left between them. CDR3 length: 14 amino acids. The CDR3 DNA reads TGCAGCGTTGAGGTTGGGGTCCCCTCGGGCGAGCAGTACTTC. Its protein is CSVEVGVPSGEQYF.

CDR3 in amino acids: CASSPPGQVYGYTF. The CDR3 bases are TGCGCCAGCAGCCCCCCGGGACAGGTCTATGGCTACACCTTC. The chain uses TRBV4-1 and TRBJ1-2, with 8 bases lining up with TRBD1. The germline CDR1 and CDR2 sequences are MGHRA and YSYEKL. The CDR3 is 14 amino acids. V trimming: 4 bases; J trimming: 4 bases; junction bases outside the gene matches: 5.

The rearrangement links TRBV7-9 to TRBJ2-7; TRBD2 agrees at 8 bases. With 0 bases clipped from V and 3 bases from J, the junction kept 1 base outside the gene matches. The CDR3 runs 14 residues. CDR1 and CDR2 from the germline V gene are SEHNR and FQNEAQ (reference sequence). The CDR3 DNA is TGTGCCAGCAGCTTAGCCGGGGGGGACTACGAGCAGTACTTC. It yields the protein CASSLAGGDYEQYF.

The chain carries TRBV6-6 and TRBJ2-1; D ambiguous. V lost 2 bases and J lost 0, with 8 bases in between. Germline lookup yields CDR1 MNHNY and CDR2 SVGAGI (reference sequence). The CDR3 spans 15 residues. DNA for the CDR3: TGTGCCAGCAGTTACAGGCAGAGCTCCTACAATGAGCAGTTCTTC. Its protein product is CASSYRQSSYNEQFF.